This T cell receptor (beta chain) was identified in a study of T cells after yellow fever vaccination. Study summary: Fractions of low cell number were prepared using SMART-Seq v4 Ultra Low Input. Study-level findings and limits: After the booster, over 95% of CD4 and 88% of CD8 primary-response clones were re-detected. Secondary responses were weaker yet peaked faster, day 5 versus 15.

A process of 5'RACE template switching, which added a universal primer site and UMIs, was used to make TCR cDNA. TCRdb called the 5' RACE reads again in MiXCR, with one record for every CDR3 protein. The sample holds fewer than 350,000 distinct CDR3 sequences, around 4% seen once. This clonotype was detected a few times. Its antigen is not known. CDR3 length: 17 residues. The trim removed 4 bases at V and 7 bases at J, leaving 17 bases unmatched. The germline V gene has CDR1 DFQATT and CDR2 SNEGSKA (reference sequence). Source: PBMCs, taken on the day of the yellow fever booster vaccination. The chain combines TRBV20-1 with TRBJ1-5, with 9 bases fitting TRBD1. The TCR was taken from a man aged 18 to 30 who received the YFV17D yellow fever vaccine. The CDR3 sequence is CSAIEIRDRDYLQPQHF. The CDR3 bases are TGCAGTGCTATAGAAATTAGGGACAGGGATTATTTACAGCCCCAGCATTTT.